This TCR beta chain was captured by sequencing in a study of beta chain features in type 1 diabetes. Findings and caveats of the study: Cells expressing TCR highly could be over-represented by cDNA sequencing. A moderate, significant TCRB CDR3 shortening appeared in type 1 diabetes across four CD4+ subsets.

Sequenced material consisted of expressed TCRB transcripts (all of the isolated RNA was reverse transcribed). Around 3.9 million reads per sample were averaged for naive, central memory and regulatory samples. TCRdb's copy holds only in-frame clones and misses some; the assay was immunoSEQ multiplex PCR. The sample has 250,000 to 300,000 clones; roughly 8% are singletons. Staining for CD45RO/CCR7/CD25/CD127/CD95/CD27 allowed sorting of CD4+ naive, central memory, regulatory and stem cell-like memory cells. This clone turned up a few times. No antigen is known for it. CDR1 and CDR2 (germline): SGHRS, YFSETQ. This CDR3 is built from 17 residues. V lost 4 bases and J lost 5; bases outside the gene matches: 12.

This TCR derives from a woman aged 18-35 years in good health. The sequencing sample was made of central memory CD4+ T cells from blood. The chain combines TRBV5-1 with TRBJ2-1; 10 bases are a match to TRBD2. The CDR3 DNA is TGCGCCAGCAGCCTGACCGTAAGGACTAGCGGTGACAATGAGCAGTTCTTC. Residues: CASSLTVRTSGDNEQFF.